This T cell receptor (beta chain) was documented in a study of shared clonotypes between healthy human individuals. On the study more broadly: The study enrolled a couple of women and three men aged 18 to 49. A donor's plate count was three for CD4 naive and three for CD4 memory; CD8 naive had two and CD8 memory one. Whole-study results and caveats: Only blood was sampled, and tissue TCR repertoires likely differ from blood ones. Naive subsets, compared against memory subsets, generally had larger estimated richness values.

The germline V gene has CDR1 LGHNA and CDR2 YSLEER. V lost 0 bases and J lost 5, with 5 bases in between. The CDR3 has 13 residues. Only in-frame clones appear in the TCRdb table, and some are missing; sequencing was by immunoSEQ multiplex PCR. This sample has a few million clones; 85% to 95% occur once, and the top ten carry around 0.15%. In its sample, this clone was seen a few times. Its antigen remains unidentified. The sequencing input was naive CD4+ T cells sorted from blood. Noted subset: CD45RA+ positively selected. V gene TRBV4-3 combines with J gene TRBJ1-5; D not resolved. The source is a man aged 18 to 30 in good health. The chain's CDR3 is CASSQESYQPQHF. The CDR3 region has the DNA TGCGCCAGCAGCCAAGAAAGTTATCAGCCCCAGCATTTT.